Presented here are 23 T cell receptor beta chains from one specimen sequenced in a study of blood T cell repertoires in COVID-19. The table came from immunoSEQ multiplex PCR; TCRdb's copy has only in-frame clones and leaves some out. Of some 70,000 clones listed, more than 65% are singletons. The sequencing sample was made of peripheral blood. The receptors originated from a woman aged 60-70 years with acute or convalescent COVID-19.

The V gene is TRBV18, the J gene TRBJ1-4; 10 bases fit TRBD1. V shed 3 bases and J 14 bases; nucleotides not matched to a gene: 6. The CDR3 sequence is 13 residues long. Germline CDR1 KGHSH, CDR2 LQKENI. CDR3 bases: TGTGCCAGCTCACCCACCGGGACAGGGGACCTGTTTTTT. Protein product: CASSPTGTGDLFF.

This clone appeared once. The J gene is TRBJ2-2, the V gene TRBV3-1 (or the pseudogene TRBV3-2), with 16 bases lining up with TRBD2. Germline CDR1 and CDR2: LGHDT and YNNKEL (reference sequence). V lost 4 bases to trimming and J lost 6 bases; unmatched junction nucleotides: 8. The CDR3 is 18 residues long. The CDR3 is CASSPPGLAGGRAGELFF. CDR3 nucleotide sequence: TGTGCCAGCAGCCCTCCGGGACTAGCGGGGGGGCGGGCCGGGGAGCTGTTTTTT.

The CDR3 loop is CASSTTSGGLNTQYF. The CDR3 DNA reads TGCGCCAGCAGCACTACTAGCGGGGGTTTAAATACGCAGTATTTT. The V call is TRBV5-1, the J call TRBJ2-3; TRBD2 matches at 11 bases. Trimming at V came to 4 bases and at J to 7 bases, leaving 8 bases not matched to a gene. From germline, CDR1 is SGHRS and CDR2 YFSETQ. The CDR3 runs 15 residues.

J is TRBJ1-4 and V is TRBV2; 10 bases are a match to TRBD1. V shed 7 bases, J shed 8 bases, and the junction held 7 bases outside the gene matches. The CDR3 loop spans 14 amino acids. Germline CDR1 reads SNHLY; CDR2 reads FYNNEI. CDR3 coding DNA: TGTGCCAGCACCGTGGAGACAGGGGGCGAAAAACTGTTTTTT. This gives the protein CASTVETGGEKLFF.

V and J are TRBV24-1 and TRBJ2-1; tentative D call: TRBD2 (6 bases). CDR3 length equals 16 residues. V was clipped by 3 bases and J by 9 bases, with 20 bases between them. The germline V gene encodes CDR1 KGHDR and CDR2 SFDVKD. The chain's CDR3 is CATSDPRAGIDGEQFF. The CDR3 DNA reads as TGTGCCACCAGTGATCCTCGAGCGGGCATCGATGGTGAGCAGTTCTTC.

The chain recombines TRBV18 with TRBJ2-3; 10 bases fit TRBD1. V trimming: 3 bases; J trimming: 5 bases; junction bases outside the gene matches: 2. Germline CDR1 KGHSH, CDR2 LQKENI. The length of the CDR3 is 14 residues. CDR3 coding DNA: TGTGCCAGCTCACCTGGACAGGGGGTAGATACGCAGTATTTT. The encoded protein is CASSPGQGVDTQYF.

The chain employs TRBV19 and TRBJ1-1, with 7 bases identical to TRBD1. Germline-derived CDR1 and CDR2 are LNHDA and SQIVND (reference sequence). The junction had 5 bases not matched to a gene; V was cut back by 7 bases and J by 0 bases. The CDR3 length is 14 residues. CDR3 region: CASNKQGLNTEAFF. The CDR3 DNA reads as TGTGCCAGTAATAAACAGGGGTTGAACACTGAAGCTTTCTTT.

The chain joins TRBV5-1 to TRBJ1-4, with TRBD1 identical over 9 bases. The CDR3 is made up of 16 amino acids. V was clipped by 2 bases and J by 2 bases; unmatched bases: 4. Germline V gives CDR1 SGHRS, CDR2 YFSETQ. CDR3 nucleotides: TGCGCCAGCAGCTTAACAGGGGGCCCCACTAATGAAAAACTGTTTTTT. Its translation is CASSLTGGPTNEKLFF.

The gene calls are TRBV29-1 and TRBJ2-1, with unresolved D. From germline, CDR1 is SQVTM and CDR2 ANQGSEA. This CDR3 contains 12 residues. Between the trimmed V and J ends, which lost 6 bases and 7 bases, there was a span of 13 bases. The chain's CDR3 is CSVHQDVNEQFF. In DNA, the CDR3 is TGCAGCGTCCACCAGGATGTGAATGAGCAGTTCTTC.

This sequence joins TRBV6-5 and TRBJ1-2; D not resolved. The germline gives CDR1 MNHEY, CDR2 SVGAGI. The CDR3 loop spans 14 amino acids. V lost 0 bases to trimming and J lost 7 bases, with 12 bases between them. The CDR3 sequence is CASSYSPLRSGYTF. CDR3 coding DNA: TGTGCCAGCAGTTACTCGCCCCTGAGGAGTGGCTACACCTTC.

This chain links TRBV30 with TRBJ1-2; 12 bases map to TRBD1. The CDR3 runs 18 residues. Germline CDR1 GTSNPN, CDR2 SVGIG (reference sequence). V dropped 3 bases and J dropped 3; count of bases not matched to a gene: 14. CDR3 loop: CAWRIIPGQGAEDYGYTF. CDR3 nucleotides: TGTGCCTGGAGGATAATACCGGGACAGGGGGCTGAAGACTATGGCTACACCTTC.

The CDR3 sequence: CASSWEAGGSYNEQFF. In DNA form, the CDR3 reads TGTGCCAGCAGCTGGGAGGCGGGGGGATCCTACAATGAGCAGTTCTTC. The chain combines TRBV9 with TRBJ2-1; 8 bases match TRBD2. This CDR3 is 16 amino acids long. The germline gives CDR1 SGDLS, CDR2 YYNGEE. J was trimmed by 1 base and V by 4 bases; bases with no gene match: 7.

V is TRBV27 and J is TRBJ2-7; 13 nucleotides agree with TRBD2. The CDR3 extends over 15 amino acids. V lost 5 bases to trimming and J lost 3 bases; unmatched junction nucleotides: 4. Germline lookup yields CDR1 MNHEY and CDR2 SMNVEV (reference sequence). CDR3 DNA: TGTGCCAGCAGTCCGGGACTAGCGGGGATCTACGAGCAGTACTTC. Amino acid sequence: CASSPGLAGIYEQYF.

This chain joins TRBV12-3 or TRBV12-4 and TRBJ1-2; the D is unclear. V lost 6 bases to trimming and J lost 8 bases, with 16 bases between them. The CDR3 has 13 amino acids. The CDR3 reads CASRSRSRGGYTF. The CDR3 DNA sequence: TGTGCCAGCAGGTCCCGATCAAGAGGGGGCTACACCTTC.

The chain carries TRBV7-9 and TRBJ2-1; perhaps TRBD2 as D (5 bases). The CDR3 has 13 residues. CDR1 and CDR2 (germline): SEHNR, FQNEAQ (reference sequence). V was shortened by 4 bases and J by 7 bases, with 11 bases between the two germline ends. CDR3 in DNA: TGTGCCAGCAGCTCGCGGACTGGGAATGAGCAGTTCTTC. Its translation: CASSSRTGNEQFF.

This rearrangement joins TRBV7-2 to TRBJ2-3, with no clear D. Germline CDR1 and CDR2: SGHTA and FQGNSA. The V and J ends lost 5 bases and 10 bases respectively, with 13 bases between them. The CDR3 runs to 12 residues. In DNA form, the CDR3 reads TGTGCCAGCAGCCCTGGCCGAATGGCGCAGTATTTT. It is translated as CASSPGRMAQYF.

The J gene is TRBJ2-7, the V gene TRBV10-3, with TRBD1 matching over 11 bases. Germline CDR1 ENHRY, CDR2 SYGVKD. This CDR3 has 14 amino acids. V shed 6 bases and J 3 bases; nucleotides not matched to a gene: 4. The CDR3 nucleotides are TGTGCCATCAGCACCGGGACAGGGGGCTACGAGCAGTACTTC. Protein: CAISTGTGGYEQYF.

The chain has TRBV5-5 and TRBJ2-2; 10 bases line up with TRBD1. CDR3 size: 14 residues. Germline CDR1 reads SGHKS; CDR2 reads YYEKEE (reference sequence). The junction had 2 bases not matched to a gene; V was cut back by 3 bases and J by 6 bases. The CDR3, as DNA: TGTGCCAGCAGCTGGGGACAGGGGCCCGGGGAGCTGTTTTTT. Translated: CASSWGQGPGELFF.

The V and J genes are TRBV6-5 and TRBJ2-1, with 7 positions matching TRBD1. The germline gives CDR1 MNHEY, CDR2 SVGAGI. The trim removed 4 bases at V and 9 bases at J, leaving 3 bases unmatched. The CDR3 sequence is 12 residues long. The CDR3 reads CASSLQGREQFF. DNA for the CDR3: TGTGCCAGCAGTTTACAGGGGCGTGAGCAGTTCTTC.

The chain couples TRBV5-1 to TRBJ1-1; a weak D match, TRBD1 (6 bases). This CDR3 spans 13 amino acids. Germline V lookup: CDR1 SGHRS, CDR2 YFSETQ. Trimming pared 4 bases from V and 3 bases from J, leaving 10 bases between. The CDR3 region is CASSGTGYTEAFF. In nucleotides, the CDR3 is TGCGCCAGCAGCGGAACAGGGTACACTGAAGCTTTCTTT.

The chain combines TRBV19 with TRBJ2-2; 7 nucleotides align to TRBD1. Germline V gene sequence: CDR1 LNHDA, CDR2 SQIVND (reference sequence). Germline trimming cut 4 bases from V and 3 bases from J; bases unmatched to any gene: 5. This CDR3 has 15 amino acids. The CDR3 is CASSRGQMDTGELFF. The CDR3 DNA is TGTGCCAGTAGTAGGGGACAGATGGACACCGGGGAGCTGTTTTTT.

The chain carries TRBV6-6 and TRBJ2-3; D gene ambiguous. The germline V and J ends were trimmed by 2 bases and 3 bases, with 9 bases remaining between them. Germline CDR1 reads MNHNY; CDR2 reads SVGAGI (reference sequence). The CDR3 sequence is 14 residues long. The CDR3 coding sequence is TGTGCCAGCAGTTACCCCACTCGGACAGATACGCAGTATTTT. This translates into CASSYPTRTDTQYF.

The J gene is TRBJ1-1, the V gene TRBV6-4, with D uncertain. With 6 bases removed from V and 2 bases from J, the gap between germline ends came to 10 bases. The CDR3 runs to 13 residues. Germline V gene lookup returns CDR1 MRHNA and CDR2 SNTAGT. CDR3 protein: CASSREVNTEAFF. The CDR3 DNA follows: TGTGCCAGCAGCCGGGAGGTAAACACTGAAGCTTTCTTT.